One and the same sample provided the 19 T cell receptor beta chains below, sequenced in a study of T cell responses to AZD1222 COVID-19 vaccine. Produced via immunoSEQ multiplex PCR; TCRdb's table is partial and in-frame only. The sample gives 120,000 or so clones, about 88% of which show up once; roughly a sixth is in the top ten. Sequencing used peripheral blood, obtained on day 0 of MenACWY control vaccination. The receptors were sampled from an adult in good health.

J is TRBJ1-3 and V is TRBV28; the D is unclear. Trimming pared 6 bases from V and 0 bases from J, leaving 12 bases between. The CDR3 extends over 15 amino acids. Germline lookup yields CDR1 MDHEN and CDR2 SYDVKM. The CDR3 nucleotides are TGTGCCAGCAGAGGTTCATGGGGCTCTGGAAACACCATATATTTT. The encoded protein is CASRGSWGSGNTIYF.

This chain joins TRBV7-2 and TRBJ2-7, with 9 bases lining up with TRBD2. The CDR3 has 14 residues. V was pared by 3 bases and J by 4 bases, with 4 bases of the junction left unmatched. Germline CDR1 and CDR2: SGHTA and FQGNSA. The CDR3 nucleotides read TGTGCCAGCAGCTTTGCAGCGGGAGGTTACGAGCAGTACTTC. Translated: CASSFAAGGYEQYF. Combining the CDR3 with reference TRBV7-2 and TRBJ2-7 gives the whole variable domain GAGVSQSPSNKVTEKGKDVELRCDPISGHTALYWYRQSLGQGLEFLIYFQGNSAPDKSGLPSDRFSAERTGGSVSTLTIQRTQQEDSAVYLCASSFAAGGYEQYFGPGTRLTVT.

This chain uses TRBV10-3 with TRBJ2-5; D uncertain. Germline CDR1 and CDR2: ENHRY and SYGVKD. V gave up 3 bases and J gave up 0 bases, with 8 bases separating them. CDR3 size: 14 residues. The CDR3 coding sequence is TGTGCCATCAGTGACCGCGAGGACCAAGAGACCCAGTACTTC. Translated, it gives CAISDREDQETQYF.

This sequence joins TRBV5-1 and TRBJ2-7, with D possibly matching TRBD1 (6 bases). The V end was cut by 7 bases, the J end by 5 bases, with 16 bases between. From germline, CDR1 is SGHRS and CDR2 YFSETQ. The CDR3 has 13 residues. For the CDR3, the DNA is TGCGCCAGCGGTCGGACAGAGTCCAACGAGCAGTACTTC. Its protein product is CASGRTESNEQYF. The full variable domain, completed using reference TRBV5-1 and TRBJ2-7, is KAGVTQTPRYLIKTRGQQVTLSCSPISGHRSVSWYQQTPGQGLQFLFEYFSETQRNKGNFPGRFSGRQFSNSRSEMNVSTLELGDSALYLCASGRTESNEQYFGPGTRLTVT.

This clone was found once. The chain employs TRBV5-8 and TRBJ2-5, with TRBD2 matching 7 bases. Germline CDR1 and CDR2: SGHTS and YDEGEE. V trimming: 4 bases; J trimming: 0 bases; junction bases outside the gene matches: 6. The CDR3 totals 15 residues. The CDR3 reads CASSQKLAYQETQYF. The CDR3, as DNA: TGTGCCAGCAGCCAGAAACTAGCGTACCAAGAGACCCAGTACTTC.

This rearrangement joins TRBV24-1 to TRBJ2-1; 8 bases line up with TRBD2. Germline V gene data show CDR1 as KGHDR and CDR2 as SFDVKD. V lost 4 bases, J lost 5 bases, and 9 bases stayed unmatched. The CDR3 covers 16 residues. The CDR3 DNA follows: TGTGCCACCAGTGAGTCCGGGACTAGGGGGAACAATGAGCAGTTCTTC. The encoded protein is CATSESGTRGNNEQFF.

The rearrangement uses TRBV6-2 or TRBV6-3 and TRBJ2-5; D is perhaps TRBD2 (5 bases). The CDR3 sequence is 16 residues long. Germline V CDR1 and CDR2: MNHEY, SVGEGT. Trimming took off 2 bases at V and 4 bases at J, with 17 bases between the two ends. The CDR3 sequence is CASSYGLAQHIETQYF. CDR3 in DNA: TGTGCCAGCAGTTACGGGCTAGCACAACATATAGAGACCCAGTACTTC.

The gene calls are TRBV4-1 and TRBJ1-2, with a weak D call TRBD1 (6 bases). Trimming cost V 0 bases and J 2 bases, with 13 bases left between them. Looked up from germline, CDR1 is MGHRA and CDR2 is YSYEKL. This CDR3 has 16 residues. CDR3: CASSQDIAGENYGYTF. As DNA, the CDR3 is TGCGCCAGCAGCCAAGATATCGCAGGGGAGAACTATGGCTACACCTTC.

The rearrangement links TRBV10-2 to TRBJ2-3; D not resolved. Germline V gene sequence: CDR1 WSHSY, CDR2 SAAADI. The CDR3 consists of 11 residues. V lost 2 bases and J 10 bases, leaving 7 bases between the germline ends. The CDR3 reads CASSEERAQYF. DNA for the CDR3: TGCGCCAGCAGTGAGGAGCGTGCGCAGTATTTT.

The V and J genes are TRBV28 and TRBJ2-3, with 10 bases identical to TRBD2. Germline V gives CDR1 MDHEN, CDR2 SYDVKM. This CDR3 is 16 amino acids long. The J segment lost 6 bases and the V segment lost 3 bases, leaving 9 bases of the junction unmatched. CDR3 sequence (DNA): TGTGCCAGCAGTTTCCTATTAGCGGGAGGAGGGGATACGCAGTATTTT. Its translation: CASSFLLAGGGDTQYF.

This clone was detected only a few times. V and J are TRBV6-1 and TRBJ1-2; D uncertain. CDR3 length: 15 amino acids. V lost 3 bases, J lost 0 bases, and 11 bases lay in between. Germline CDR1 and CDR2: MNHNS and SASEGT. The CDR3, as DNA: TGTGCCAGCAGTGATGGCAGACCACCTAACTATGGCTACACCTTC. This translates into CASSDGRPPNYGYTF.

The table lists this clone with a count of one. The rearrangement joins TRBV6-5 to TRBJ1-1, with a tentative D call TRBD1 (6 bases). The germline V and J ends were trimmed by 11 bases and 5 bases, with 18 bases remaining between them. The CDR3 covers 13 residues. CDR1 MNHEY and CDR2 SVGAGI come from the germline V gene. The CDR3 here is CAGTLLEGTEAFF. For the CDR3, the DNA is TGTGCCGGGACACTTTTAGAGGGGACTGAAGCTTTCTTT.

CDR3 in amino acids: CASSLFGGETNEKLFF. As DNA, the CDR3 is TGTGCCAGCAGCTTGTTCGGGGGGGAAACTAATGAAAAACTGTTTTTT. The chain joins TRBV5-4 to TRBJ1-4; D may be TRBD1 (5 bases). V was pared by 1 base and J by 1 base, with 11 bases between. Germline CDR1 is SGHNT and CDR2 is YYREEE (reference sequence). The CDR3 consists of 16 residues. The whole variable domain, remainder taken from reference TRBV5-4 and TRBJ1-4, is ETGVTQSPTHLIKTRGQQVTLRCSSQSGHNTVSWYQQALGQGPQFIFQYYREEENGRGNFPPRFSGLQFPNYSSELNVNALELDDSALYLCASSLFGGETNEKLFFGSGTQLSVL.

The chain links TRBV19 to TRBJ1-4; D remains unclear. This CDR3 region has 14 residues. Germline V gene lookup returns CDR1 LNHDA and CDR2 SQIVND (reference sequence). Trimming stripped 3 bases from V and 7 bases from J, with 12 bases between. The CDR3, as DNA: TGTGCCAGTAGTATCGACCGCGCGGGTGAAAAACTGTTTTTT. This encodes CASSIDRAGEKLFF.

With regard to this clone: Additional DNA sequences in this sample encode the identical CDR3. The gene calls are TRBV30 and TRBJ1-1; no clear D gene. CDR1 is GTSNPN and CDR2 is SVGIG in the germline V gene (reference sequence). CDR3 length: 12 residues. The V and J ends lost 2 bases and 2 bases respectively, with 6 bases between them. CDR3 residues: CAWSRLNTEAFF. CDR3 coding DNA: TGTGCCTGGAGTAGGCTAAACACTGAAGCTTTCTTT.

This clone was detected only once. This sequence joins TRBV7-9 and TRBJ1-6; D perhaps matches TRBD1 (5 bases). CDR3 length equals 15 residues. V gave up 8 bases and J gave up 3 bases, with 14 bases separating them. Germline CDR1 SEHNR, CDR2 FQNEAQ (reference sequence). The CDR3 nucleotides are TGTGCCAGCTGGGGGAGTTCCGACTATAATTCACCCCTCCACTTT. Translating gives CASWGSSDYNSPLHF. The variable domain in full, completed from reference TRBV7-9 and TRBJ1-6, reads DTGVSQNPRHKITKRGQNVTFRCDPISEHNRLYWYRQTLGQGPEFLTYFQNEAQLEKSRLLSDRFSAERPKGSFSTLEIQRTEQGDSAMYLCASWGSSDYNSPLHFGNGTRLTVT.

The CDR3 DNA sequence: TGTGCCAGCAGTTACTCCAAAGCGTTGGCCCGCGAGCAGTTCTTC. The encoded protein is CASSYSKALAREQFF. The rearrangement uses TRBV6-5 and TRBJ2-1; D call uncertain. CDR1 MNHEY and CDR2 SVGAGI come from the germline V gene. The CDR3 is 15 residues long. Trimming took 0 bases from V and 10 from J, leaving 16 bases between them.

The CDR3 DNA reads as TGCGCCAGCAGCTTGGGGTCCGGGAGGGCCTACGAGCAGTACTTC. It translates to CASSLGSGRAYEQYF. The rearrangement joins TRBV5-1 to TRBJ2-7, with 8 bases that match TRBD2. The V gene's germline CDR1 is SGHRS and CDR2 YFSETQ. J was trimmed by 2 bases and V by 0 bases; bases with no gene match: 4. The CDR3 covers 15 residues.

The gene calls are TRBV28 and TRBJ1-2; D is possibly TRBD1 (6 bases). This CDR3 is built from 15 residues. Germline loops: CDR1 MDHEN, CDR2 SYDVKM. The V gene lost 4 bases and the J gene lost 8 bases, with 20 bases spanning the gap. CDR3 sequence reads: CASSSSLGHSGGYTF. The CDR3 DNA sequence: TGTGCCAGCAGTTCTTCCCTGGGACACAGTGGGGGCTACACCTTC.